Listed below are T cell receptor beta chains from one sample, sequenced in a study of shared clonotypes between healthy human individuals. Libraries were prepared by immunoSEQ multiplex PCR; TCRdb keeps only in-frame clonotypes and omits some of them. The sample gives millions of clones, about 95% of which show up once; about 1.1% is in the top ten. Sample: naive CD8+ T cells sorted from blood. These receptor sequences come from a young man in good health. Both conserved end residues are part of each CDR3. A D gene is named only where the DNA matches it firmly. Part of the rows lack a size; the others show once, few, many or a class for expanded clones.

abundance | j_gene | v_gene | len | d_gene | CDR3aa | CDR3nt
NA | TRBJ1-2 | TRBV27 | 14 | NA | CASSLGAGLYGYTF | TGTGCCAGCAGTTTAGGGGCAGGGCTCTATGGCTACACCTTC
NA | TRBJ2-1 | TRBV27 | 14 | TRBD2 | CASSLWSGINEQFF | TGTGCCAGCAGTTTGTGGAGCGGGATTAATGAGCAGTTCTTC
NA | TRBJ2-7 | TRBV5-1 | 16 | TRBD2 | CASSLGLAGSSYEQYF | TGCGCCAGCAGCTTGGGACTAGCGGGTAGCTCCTACGAGCAGTACTTC
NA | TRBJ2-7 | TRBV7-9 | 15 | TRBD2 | CASSSTSGHSYEQYF | TGTGCCAGCAGCTCCACTAGCGGCCACTCCTACGAGCAGTACTTC
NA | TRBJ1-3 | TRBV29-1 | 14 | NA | CSARSLGSGNTIYF | TGCAGCGCGAGAAGCCTGGGCTCTGGAAACACCATATATTTT
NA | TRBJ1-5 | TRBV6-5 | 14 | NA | CASSNTGLSEPQHF | TGTGCCAGCAGTAACACAGGGCTCAGTGAGCCCCAGCATTTT
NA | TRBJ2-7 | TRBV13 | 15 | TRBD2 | CASSGGGLTSYEQYF | TGTGCCAGCAGCGGCGGGGGGCTGACTTCCTACGAGCAGTACTTC
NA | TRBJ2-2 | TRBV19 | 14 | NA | CASSLRQFTGELFF | TGTGCCAGTAGTCTGCGACAGTTCACCGGGGAGCTGTTTTTT
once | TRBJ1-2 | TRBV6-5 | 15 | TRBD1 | CASGQNGQGTYGYTF | TGTGCCAGCGGCCAAAACGGACAGGGGACCTATGGCTACACCTTC
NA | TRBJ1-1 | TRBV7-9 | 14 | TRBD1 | CASSVTGVGTEAFF | TGTGCCAGCAGCGTGACAGGGGTAGGGACTGAAGCTTTCTTT
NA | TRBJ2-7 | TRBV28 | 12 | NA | CATRGGGLEQYF | TGTGCCACCCGTGGAGGGGGGCTCGAGCAGTACTTC
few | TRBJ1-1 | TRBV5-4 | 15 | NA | CASSWQVGSSTEAFF | TGTGCCAGCAGTTGGCAAGTGGGATCTTCCACTGAAGCTTTCTTT
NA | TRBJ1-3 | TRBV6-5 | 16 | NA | CASSSPREVTGNTIYF | TGTGCCAGCAGTTCACCCAGGGAAGTCACTGGAAACACCATATATTTT
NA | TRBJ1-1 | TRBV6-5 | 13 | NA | CASSYPRATEAFF | TGTGCCAGCAGTTACCCCAGGGCCACTGAAGCTTTCTTT
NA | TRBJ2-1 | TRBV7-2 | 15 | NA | CASSLMDSSYNEQFF | TGTGCCAGCAGCTTAATGGACAGTTCCTACAATGAGCAGTTCTTC
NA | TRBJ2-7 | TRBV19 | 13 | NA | CATKGDLNYEQYF | TGTGCCACCAAAGGAGACTTAAACTACGAGCAGTACTTC
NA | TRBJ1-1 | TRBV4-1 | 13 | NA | CASSQVHAGEAFF | TGCGCCAGCAGCCAAGTCCATGCAGGTGAAGCTTTCTTT
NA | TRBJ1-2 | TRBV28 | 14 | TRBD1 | CASSWGTTGGSYTF | TGTGCCAGCAGTTGGGGGACGACAGGGGGAAGCTACACCTTC
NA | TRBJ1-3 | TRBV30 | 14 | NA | CAWSVGISGNTIYF | TGTGCCTGGAGTGTGGGTATCTCTGGAAACACCATATATTTT
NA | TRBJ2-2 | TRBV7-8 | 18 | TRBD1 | CASSLPSSGTVTAGELFF | TGTGCCAGCAGCCTCCCTAGCTCCGGGACAGTAACCGCCGGGGAGCTGTTTTTT
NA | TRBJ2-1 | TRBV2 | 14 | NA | CASSELDRYNEQFF | TGTGCCAGCAGTGAATTGGACCGATACAATGAGCAGTTCTTC
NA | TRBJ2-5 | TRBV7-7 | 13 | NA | CASSFRPEETQYF | TGTGCTAGCAGCTTCAGGCCAGAAGAGACCCAGTACTTC
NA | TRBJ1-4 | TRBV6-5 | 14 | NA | CASSPGQGGEKLFF | TGTGCCAGCAGCCCCGGTCAGGGAGGTGAAAAACTGTTTTTT
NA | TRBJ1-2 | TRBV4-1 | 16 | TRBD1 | CASSPVGDRRFSGYTF | TGCGCCAGCAGCCCCGTGGGGGACAGGAGATTCAGTGGCTACACCTTC
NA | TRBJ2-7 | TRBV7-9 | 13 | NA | CASSLAGGLEQYF | TGTGCCAGCAGCCTAGCTGGGGGGCTCGAGCAGTACTTC
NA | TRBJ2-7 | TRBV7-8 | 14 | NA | CASSLVERANEQYF | TGTGCCAGCAGCTTAGTCGAACGGGCCAACGAGCAGTACTTC
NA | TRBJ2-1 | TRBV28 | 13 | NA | CASSNRNYNEQFF | TGTGCCAGCAGTAACAGGAACTACAATGAGCAGTTCTTC
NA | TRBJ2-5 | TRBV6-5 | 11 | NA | CASKYQETQYF | TGTGCCAGCAAGTACCAAGAGACCCAGTACTTC